A selection of T cell receptor beta chains follows, all from one sample in a study of blood T cells in healthy people across ages. TCRdb re-called the 5' RACE reads through MiXCR, storing one row per CDR3 protein. This sample yields 710,000 or so distinct CDR3 sequences, of which approximately 29% are seen a single time; about 16% belongs to the top ten. Sequencing was performed on blood. Every receptor here comes from an elderly woman in good health. Each CDR3 is given with its conserved first and last residue. A D gene is named only where the DNA matches it firmly. Size is stated for part of the rows, as once, few or many counts, or as a class when the clone is expanded.

D,J,size,V,CDR3,DNA
.,TRBJ1-5,.,TRBV7-8,CASSLGSIGVSAQPQHF,TGTGCCAGCAGCTTAGGGAGTATTGGGGTCTCAGCTCAGCCCCAGCATTTT
TRBD1,TRBJ1-5,many,TRBV7-6,CASSPGTGINQPQHF,TGTGCCAGCAGTCCCGGGACAGGGATCAATCAGCCCCAGCATTTT
.,TRBJ2-5,many,TRBV6-2/TRBV6-3,CASSPVQGIQETQYF,TGTGCCAGCAGTCCCGTACAGGGAATTCAAGAGACCCAGTACTTC
.,TRBJ2-2,.,TRBV3-1,CASSQDLPRETGELFF,TGTGCCAGCAGCCAAGATCTCCCCAGGGAAACCGGGGAGCTGTTTTTT
.,TRBJ2-1,.,TRBV29-1,CGVLASAYYNEQFF,TGCGGCGTTCTGGCTAGCGCATATTACAATGAGCAGTTCTTC
TRBD2,TRBJ2-7,.,TRBV7-2,CASSLTSGVGNERYF,TGTGCCAGCAGCTTGACTAGCGGGGTAGGCAATGAGCGGTACTTC
TRBD1,TRBJ2-1,many,TRBV18,CASSPDGQGRDEQFF,TGTGCCAGCTCACCAGATGGACAGGGGAGAGATGAGCAGTTCTTC
TRBD1,TRBJ2-5,.,TRBV7-2,CASNSLGTVQETQYF,TGTGCCAGCAACTCCTTAGGGACAGTACAAGAGACCCAGTACTTC
.,TRBJ2-7,.,TRBV4-3,CISSQRHKGSHEQYF,TGCATCAGCAGCCAACGCCACAAAGGGTCCCACGAGCAGTACTTC
.,TRBJ2-5,.,TRBV20-1,CSVKPFLGETQYF,TGCAGTGTCAAGCCCTTTCTGGGGGAGACCCAGTACTTC
TRBD1,TRBJ1-6,.,TRBV10-2,CASSEGQGANNSPLHF,TGCGCCAGCAGTGAGGGACAGGGGGCAAATAATTCACCCCTCCACTTT
.,TRBJ1-1,few,TRBV5-1,CASSPQTTGMNTEAFF,TGCGCCAGCAGCCCCCAAACGACAGGCATGAACACTGAAGCTTTCTTT
.,TRBJ1-3,few,TRBV18,CASSTNKGTGNTIYF,TGTGCCAGCTCAACGAACAAGGGAACTGGAAACACCATATATTTT
.,TRBJ2-7,many,TRBV21-1,CASSKEGFGQVYEQYF,TGTGCCAGCAGCAAAGAGGGGTTTGGACAGGTCTACGAGCAGTACTTC
.,TRBJ2-7,.,TRBV11-2,CASRMVGSSPYEQYF,TGTGCCAGCAGGATGGTGGGGAGTAGCCCCTACGAGCAGTACTTC
TRBD2,TRBJ2-1,few,TRBV20-1,CSARLGGVARDEQFF,TGCAGTGCTAGATTGGGGGGGGTGGCCAGGGATGAGCAGTTCTTC
TRBD1,TRBJ1-5,.,TRBV20-1,CGAAQGASLPQHF,TGCGGTGCTGCGCAGGGGGCTAGTCTGCCCCAGCATTTT
.,TRBJ1-2,.,TRBV15,CATSRDYLGGGYGYTF,TGTGCCACCAGCAGAGATTACCTGGGGGGTGGCTATGGCTACACCTTC
TRBD2,TRBJ2-3,many,TRBV12-3/TRBV12-4,CASLTGTSTQYF,TGTGCCAGCTTGACCGGGACTAGCACGCAGTATTTT
TRBD2,TRBJ2-1,.,TRBV20-1,CSAIRGGSYNEQFF,TGCAGTGCTATACGGGGGGGCTCCTACAATGAGCAGTTCTTC
TRBD1,TRBJ2-1,.,TRBV5-1,CASSLAPPGQGHEQFF,TGCGCCAGCAGCTTGGCCCCGCCCGGACAGGGCCATGAGCAGTTCTTC
TRBD1,TRBJ1-5,.,TRBV27,CASSRTGELVPQHF,TGTGCCAGCTCTCGGACAGGGGAGTTAGTGCCCCAGCATTTT
.,TRBJ1-5,.,TRBV19,CASSIPPQPQHF,TGTGCCAGTAGTATACCGCCTCAGCCCCAGCATTTT
.,TRBJ2-1,many,TRBV29-1,CSVRSGEQFF,TGCAGCGTTAGATCGGGGGAGCAGTTCTTC
TRBD1,TRBJ1-2,many,TRBV12-3/TRBV12-4,CAATRGTGGYGYTF,TGTGCCGCCACGAGAGGCACAGGGGGCTATGGCTACACCTTC
.,TRBJ2-2,few,TRBV20-1,CSARYREGRTGELFF,TGCAGTGCTAGATACAGGGAGGGACGGACCGGGGAGCTGTTTTTT
.,TRBJ1-2,many,TRBV6-2/TRBV6-3,CASSYEVNYGYTF,TGTGCCAGCAGTTACGAGGTTAACTATGGCTACACCTTC
TRBD1,TRBJ1-1,.,TRBV6-1,CATGTDPNTEAFF,TGTGCCACAGGGACAGACCCGAACACTGAAGCTTTCTTT
TRBD1,TRBJ2-3,.,TRBV6-5,CASRRQGTQYF,TGTGCCAGCAGAAGACAGGGTACGCAGTATTTT
TRBD2,TRBJ2-1,many,TRBV5-1,CASSLPGGAGEQFF,TGCGCCAGCAGCTTGCCCGGGGGGGCCGGAGAGCAGTTCTTC
TRBD1,TRBJ1-2,.,TRBV20-1,CSAGDRGHGYTF,TGCAGTGCGGGGGACAGGGGTCATGGCTACACCTTC
.,TRBJ1-4,.,TRBV2,CASRERQATEKLFF,TGTGCCAGCAGAGAGCGTCAGGCTACGGAAAAACTGTTTTTT
.,TRBJ2-1,.,TRBV20-1,CSANGSGNEQFF,TGCAGTGCTAATGGGAGTGGGAATGAGCAGTTCTTC
TRBD1,TRBJ2-4,.,TRBV7-9,CASSLAGQGREQYF,TGTGCCAGCAGCTTAGCCGGACAGGGGAGGGAGCAGTACTTC
.,TRBJ2-3,many,TRBV20-1,CSAREDSLSTDTQYF,TGCAGTGCTAGAGAGGACAGCCTCAGCACAGATACGCAGTATTTT
.,TRBJ2-5,many,TRBV15,CATSRGGETQYF,TGTGCCACCAGCAGGGGAGGAGAGACCCAGTACTTC
.,TRBJ2-7,many,TRBV5-1,CASGNPGESYEQYF,TGCGCCAGCGGAAACCCGGGGGAGTCCTACGAGCAGTACTTC
.,TRBJ2-5,.,TRBV5-1,CASSSGQSFQETQYF,TGCGCCAGCAGCTCAGGACAGAGCTTCCAAGAGACCCAGTACTTC
.,TRBJ2-7,.,TRBV7-2,CASSPYRAKGEQYF,TGTGCCAGCAGCCCATACAGGGCCAAAGGAGAGCAGTACTTC
TRBD1,TRBJ2-1,many,TRBV29-1,CSGTGQGFYNEQFF,TGCAGCGGGACCGGACAGGGGTTTTACAATGAGCAGTTCTTC
.,TRBJ2-7,many,TRBV15,CATSRGGTGHSYEQYF,TGTGCCACCAGCAGAGGTGGAACAGGGCATTCTTACGAGCAGTACTTC
TRBD1,TRBJ2-1,many,TRBV10-3,CATRRDRVGNEQFF,TGTGCCACCCGCCGGGACAGGGTTGGAAATGAGCAGTTCTTC
.,TRBJ2-7,many,TRBV7-9,CASSFRTESYEQYF,TGTGCCAGCAGCTTCCGGACAGAATCCTACGAGCAGTACTTC
.,TRBJ2-1,.,TRBV7-9,CASSLAGGAGNNEQFF,TGTGCCAGCAGCTTAGCTGGCGGCGCAGGGAACAATGAGCAGTTCTTC
.,TRBJ1-2,many,TRBV10-3,CAISESLDYGYTF,TGTGCCATCAGTGAGTCGTTGGACTATGGCTACACCTTC
TRBD2,TRBJ2-5,.,TRBV7-2,CASNPGLAVEEQYF,TGTGCCAGTAATCCGGGACTAGCGGTTGAGGAGCAGTACTTC
TRBD1,TRBJ2-1,many,TRBV5-1,CASSLAGQGVNEQFF,TGCGCCAGCAGCTTGGCAGGACAGGGGGTAAATGAGCAGTTCTTC
.,TRBJ2-7,.,TRBV20-1,CSASRGQGRNEQYF,TGCAGTGCTAGTAGGGGGCAGGGGAGGAACGAGCAGTACTTC
.,TRBJ2-1,many,TRBV5-1,CASSLWGGYDNEQFF,TGCGCCAGCAGCTTGTGGGGGGGCTACGACAATGAGCAGTTCTTC
.,TRBJ1-2,.,TRBV3-1,CASSQRYQERFQGYTF,TGTGCCAGCAGCCAGCGGTACCAGGAGAGATTTCAGGGCTACACCTTC
.,TRBJ2-7,many,TRBV20-1,CSASRRQGRDEQYF,TGCAGTGCTAGCCGTCGTCAGGGGAGGGACGAGCAGTACTTC
.,TRBJ2-1,once,TRBV10-2,CASSESGGIGNEQFF,TGCGCCAGCAGTGAGTCTGGCGGGATCGGCAATGAGCAGTTCTTC
.,TRBJ1-5,.,TRBV20-1,CSARDSVDQPQHF,TGCAGTGCGAGGGACTCAGTCGATCAGCCCCAGCATTTT